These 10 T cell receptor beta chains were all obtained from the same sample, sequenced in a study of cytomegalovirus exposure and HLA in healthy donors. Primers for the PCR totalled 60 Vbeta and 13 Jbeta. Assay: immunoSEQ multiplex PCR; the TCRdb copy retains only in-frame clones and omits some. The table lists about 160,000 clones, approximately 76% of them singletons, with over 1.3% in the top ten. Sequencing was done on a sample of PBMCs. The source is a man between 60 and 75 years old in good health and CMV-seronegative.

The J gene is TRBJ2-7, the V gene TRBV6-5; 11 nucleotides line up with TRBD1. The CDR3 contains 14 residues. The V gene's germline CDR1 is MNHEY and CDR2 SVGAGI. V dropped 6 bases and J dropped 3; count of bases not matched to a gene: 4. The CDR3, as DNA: TGTGCCAGCAGCGGGACAGGGGGTTTCTACGAGCAGTACTTC. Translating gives CASSGTGGFYEQYF.

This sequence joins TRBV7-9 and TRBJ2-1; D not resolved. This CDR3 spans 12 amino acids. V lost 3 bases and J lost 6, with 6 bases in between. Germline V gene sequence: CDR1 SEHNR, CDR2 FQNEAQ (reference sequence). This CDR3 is CASSFSINEQFF. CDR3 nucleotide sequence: TGTGCCAGCAGCTTTAGCATCAATGAGCAGTTCTTC.

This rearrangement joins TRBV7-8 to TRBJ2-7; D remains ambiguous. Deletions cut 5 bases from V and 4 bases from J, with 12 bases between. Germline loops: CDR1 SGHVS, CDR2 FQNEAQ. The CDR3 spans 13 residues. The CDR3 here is CASSPVSGYEQYF. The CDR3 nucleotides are TGTGCCAGCAGCCCGGTTTCGGGTTACGAGCAGTACTTC.

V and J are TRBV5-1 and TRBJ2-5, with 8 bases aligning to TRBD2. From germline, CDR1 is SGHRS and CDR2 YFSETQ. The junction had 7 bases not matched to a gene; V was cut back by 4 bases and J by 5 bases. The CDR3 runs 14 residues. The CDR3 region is CASSTGREGETQYF. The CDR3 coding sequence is TGCGCCAGCAGCACCGGACGGGAGGGGGAGACCCAGTACTTC. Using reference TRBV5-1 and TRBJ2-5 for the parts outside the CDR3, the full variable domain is KAGVTQTPRYLIKTRGQQVTLSCSPISGHRSVSWYQQTPGQGLQFLFEYFSETQRNKGNFPGRFSGRQFSNSRSEMNVSTLELGDSALYLCASSTGREGETQYFGPGTRLLVL.

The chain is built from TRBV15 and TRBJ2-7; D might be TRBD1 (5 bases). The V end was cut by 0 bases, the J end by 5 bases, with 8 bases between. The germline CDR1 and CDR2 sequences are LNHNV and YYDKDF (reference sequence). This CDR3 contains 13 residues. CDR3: CATSRDLGDEQYF. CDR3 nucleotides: TGTGCCACCAGCAGAGATCTAGGGGACGAGCAGTACTTC.

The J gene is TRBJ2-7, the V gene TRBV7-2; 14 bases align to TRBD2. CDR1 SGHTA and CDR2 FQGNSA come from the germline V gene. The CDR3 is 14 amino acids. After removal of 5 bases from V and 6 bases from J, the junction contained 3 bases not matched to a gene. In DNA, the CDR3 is TGTGCCAGCAGCCATGGACTAGCGGGAGGCGAGCAGTACTTC. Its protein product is CASSHGLAGGEQYF.

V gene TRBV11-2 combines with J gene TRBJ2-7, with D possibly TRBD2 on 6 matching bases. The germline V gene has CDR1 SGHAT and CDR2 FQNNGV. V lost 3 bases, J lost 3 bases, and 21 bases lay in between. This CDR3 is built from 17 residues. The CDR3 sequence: CASSLGLSPHRHYEQYF. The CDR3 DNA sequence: TGTGCCAGCAGCTTGGGACTGTCACCGCACCGTCACTACGAGCAGTACTTC.

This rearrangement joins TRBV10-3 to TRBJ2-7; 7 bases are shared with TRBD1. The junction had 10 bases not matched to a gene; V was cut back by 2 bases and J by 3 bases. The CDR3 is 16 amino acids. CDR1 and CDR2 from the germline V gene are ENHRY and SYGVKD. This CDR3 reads CAISELHRGEDYEQYF. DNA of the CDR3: TGTGCCATCAGTGAGCTCCACAGGGGCGAGGACTACGAGCAGTACTTC.

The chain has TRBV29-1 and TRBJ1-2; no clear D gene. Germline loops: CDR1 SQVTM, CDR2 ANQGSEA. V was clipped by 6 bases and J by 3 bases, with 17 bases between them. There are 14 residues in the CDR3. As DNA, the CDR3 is TGCAGCGTCTCCCTTGTCAGGCCCGACTATGGCTACACCTTC. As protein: CSVSLVRPDYGYTF.

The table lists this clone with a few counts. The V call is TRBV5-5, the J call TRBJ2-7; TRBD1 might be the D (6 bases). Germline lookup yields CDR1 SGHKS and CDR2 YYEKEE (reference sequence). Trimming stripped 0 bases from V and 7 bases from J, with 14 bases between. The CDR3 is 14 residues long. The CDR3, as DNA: TGTGCCAGCAGCTTGGATCCAGGGGTAAGGGAGCAGTACTTC. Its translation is CASSLDPGVREQYF.